This T cell receptor beta chain was recovered during a study of response to subunit inactivated influenza vaccine (dated by TCRdb to 2017 to 2018). Turning to the overall study: Deep quantitative profiling of the T cell receptor repertoire was used in the study to follow responses to a trivalent subunit inactivated influenza vaccine.

The protocol used for the library was RT-PCR. TCRdb names Illumina HiSeq 2500 as the instrument used. The public reads were quality trimmed at Q25 with fastp and then assembled into clones with MiXCR by TCRdb, keeping productive beta chains. Each entry is one CDR3 protein sequence, shown with its most common DNA and genes. This sample gives about 540,000 distinct CDR3 sequences in total; roughly a quarter of them show up just once. Of the sample, 2.5% to 3.5% is held by the ten largest clones. Results and caveats for the whole study, not just this receptor: The authors suggested that each seasonal influenza vaccination may recruit only a limited number of new T cells.

In regard to this clonotype: Its antigen is still unknown. Base quality data are lacking; no much larger clone is found one base away.

Relative to germline, V is 0 bases shorter and J is 5 bases shorter, with 18 bases between their ends. From cysteine to phenylalanine, the CDR3 is 17 amino acids long. Kept here is only the CDR3 DNA, which spans 51 bases and is read in frame from base 1. Via the germline V gene, CDR1 is SGHVS and CDR2 FNYEAQ. The data were also submitted as part of a second study, on T cells expressing NK-cell markers. Drawing on the second study: TCR beta cDNA libraries were made by 5'RACE template switching that added a universal primer site and unique molecular identifiers. Several donors provided sorted CD3+CD56+NKG2C+, CD3+CD56+NKG2C- and CD3+CD56-NKG2C+ T-cell subsets, whose TCR beta-chain repertoires were profiled. Among the eight sequenced donors, only one was HCMV-seronegative, while the other seven were HCMV-seropositive. In several experiments an anti-gammadeltaTCR antibody was added to restrict sorting to alphabetaTCR-expressing T cells. In several donors, the dominant CD3+CD56+NKG2C+ clonotypes were found to rank among the top 10 CD8+ clonotypes and to make up about 1.0-8% of CD8+ T cells. Those dominant clonotypes were again the most abundant among CD3+CD56-NKG2C+ cells in a handful of donors, at roughly 25-65%. It remained unclear whether the expanded NKG2C-expressing T cell clones were specific for HCMV antigens. The study sequenced eight donors, all healthy volunteers chosen at random: three men and five women. HCMV-specific IgG was detected in serum with a commercial ELISA kit to determine HCMV serostatus. Peripheral blood mononuclear cells were isolated from blood by Ficoll density gradient centrifugation. CD4+ and CD8+ T cells were isolated from PBMC by magnetic immunoseparation with Miltenyi isolation kits. Priming for cDNA synthesis came from the TCR beta constant segment, and two successive PCR amplification steps followed. Illumina HiSeq 2000/2500, MiSeq or NextSeq was used to sequence libraries as 2 x 150 bp reads. MIGEC was used to demultiplex reads and group reads by UMI, and MiTCR was used to assemble and quantify clonotypes. To exclude erroneous sequences, only TCR cDNA sequences supported by at least two reads were retained. The tcR package was used for downstream repertoire analysis, and clonotypes were matched between fractions using CDR3 nucleotide sequence together with V segment. Antigen specificity was annotated against VDJdb with VDJmatch, allowing one amino acid substitution in CDR3.

This sequence was found in a man aged 50 to 59 who received an inactivated influenza vaccine. Donor details come from another sample of the same person, matched by shared clones. Rearrangement joined TRBV7-6 to TRBJ2-3; the D gene may be TRBD1 or TRBD2, since each aligns over 7 bases. The sample here was CD4+ T cells sorted from PBMCs, taken 11 to 12 days after vaccination. The nucleotide sequence is TGTGCCAGCAGCTTAGCAGGGGGCCGGGGGGCCGGAGATACGCAGTATTTT. This codes for CASSLAGGRGAGDTQYF.